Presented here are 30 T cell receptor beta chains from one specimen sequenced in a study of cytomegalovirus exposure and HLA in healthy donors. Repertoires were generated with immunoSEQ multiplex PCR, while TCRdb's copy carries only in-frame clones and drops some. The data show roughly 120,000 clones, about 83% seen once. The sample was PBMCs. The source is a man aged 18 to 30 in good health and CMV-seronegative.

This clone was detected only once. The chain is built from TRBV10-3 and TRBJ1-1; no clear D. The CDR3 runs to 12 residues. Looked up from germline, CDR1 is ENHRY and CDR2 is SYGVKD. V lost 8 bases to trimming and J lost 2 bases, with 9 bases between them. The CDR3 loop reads CAIRTTNTEAFF. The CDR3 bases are TGTGCCATCCGCACAACAAACACTGAAGCTTTCTTT.

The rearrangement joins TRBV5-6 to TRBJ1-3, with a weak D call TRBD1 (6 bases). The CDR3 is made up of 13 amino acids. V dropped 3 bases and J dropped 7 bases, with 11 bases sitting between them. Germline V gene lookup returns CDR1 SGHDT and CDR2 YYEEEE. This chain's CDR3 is CASSSDRGNTIYF. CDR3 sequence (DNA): TGTGCCAGCAGCTCGGACAGAGGGAACACCATATATTTT.

The CDR3 loop reads CATREGGQNTEAFF. Written as DNA, the CDR3 is TGTGCCACTAGAGAGGGGGGGCAGAACACTGAAGCTTTCTTT. The V gene is TRBV2, the J gene TRBJ1-1; perhaps TRBD1 as D (6 bases). From germline, CDR1 is SNHLY and CDR2 FYNNEI. V shed 10 bases and J shed 1 base, with 16 bases lying between them. The CDR3 contains 14 residues.

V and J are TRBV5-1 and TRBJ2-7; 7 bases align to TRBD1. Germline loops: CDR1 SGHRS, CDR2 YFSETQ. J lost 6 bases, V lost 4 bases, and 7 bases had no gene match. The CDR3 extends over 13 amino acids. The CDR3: CASSAAGTAEQYF. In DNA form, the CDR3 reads TGCGCCAGCAGCGCCGCCGGGACAGCCGAGCAGTACTTC.

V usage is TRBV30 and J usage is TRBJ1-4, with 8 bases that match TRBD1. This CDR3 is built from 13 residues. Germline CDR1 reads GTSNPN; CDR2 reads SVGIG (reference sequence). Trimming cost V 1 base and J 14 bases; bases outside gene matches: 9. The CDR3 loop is CAWSGGQAAWLFF. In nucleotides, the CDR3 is TGTGCCTGGAGTGGGGGACAGGCGGCATGGCTGTTTTTT.

CDR3 residues: CAISEREINGYTF. The CDR3 DNA is TGTGCCATCTCAGAACGGGAAATCAATGGCTACACCTTC. The chain carries TRBV10-3 and TRBJ1-2; D not certain. Trimming cost V 8 bases and J 6 bases, with 16 bases left between them. Germline values: CDR1 ENHRY, CDR2 SYGVKD. CDR3 size: 13 residues.

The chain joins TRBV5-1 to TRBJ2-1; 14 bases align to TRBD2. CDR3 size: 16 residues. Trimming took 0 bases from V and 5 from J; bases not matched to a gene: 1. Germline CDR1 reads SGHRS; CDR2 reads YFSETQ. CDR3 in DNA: TGCGCCAGCAGCTTGGGACTAGCGGGGGGGCACAATGAGCAGTTCTTC. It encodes CASSLGLAGGHNEQFF.

The CDR3 region has the DNA TGTGCCAGCAGTTTTAGAGGTCAGGGAGGTCAGCCCCAGCATTTT. Translation: CASSFRGQGGQPQHF. The chain combines TRBV6-6 with TRBJ1-5; D perhaps matches TRBD1 (5 bases). Trimming pared 4 bases from V and 6 bases from J, leaving 16 bases between. CDR3 length equals 15 residues. CDR1 MNHNY and CDR2 SVGAGI come from the germline V gene (reference sequence).

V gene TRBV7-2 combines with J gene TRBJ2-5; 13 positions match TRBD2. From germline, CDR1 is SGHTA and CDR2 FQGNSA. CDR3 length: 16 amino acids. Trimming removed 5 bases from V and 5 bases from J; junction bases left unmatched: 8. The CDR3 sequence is CASSPRLAGGGETQYF. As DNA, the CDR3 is TGTGCCAGCAGCCCCAGACTAGCGGGGGGCGGGGAGACCCAGTACTTC. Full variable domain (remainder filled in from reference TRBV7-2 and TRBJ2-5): GAGVSQSPSNKVTEKGKDVELRCDPISGHTALYWYRQSLGQGLEFLIYFQGNSAPDKSGLPSDRFSAERTGGSVSTLTIQRTQQEDSAVYLCASSPRLAGGGETQYFGPGTRLLVL.

In nucleotides, the CDR3 is TGTGCCAGCAGTTCCCGGGACAGCTACGAGCAGTACTTC. Translated: CASSSRDSYEQYF. The V and J genes are TRBV27 and TRBJ2-7; 7 nucleotides align to TRBD1. Looked up from germline, CDR1 is MNHEY and CDR2 is SMNVEV (reference sequence). J gave up 3 bases and V 4 bases, and 3 bases lay outside the gene matches. CDR3 length equals 13 residues.

The DNA for the CDR3 is TGTGCCAGCAGCTACAGGGGTTTGATGAACACTGAAGCTTTCTTT. Translation gives CASSYRGLMNTEAFF. The chain is built from TRBV5-5 and TRBJ1-1, with TRBD1 identical over 7 bases. Per the germline V gene, CDR1 is SGHKS and CDR2 is YYEKEE (reference sequence). V trimming: 3 bases; J trimming: 0 bases; junction bases outside the gene matches: 5. CDR3 size: 15 residues.

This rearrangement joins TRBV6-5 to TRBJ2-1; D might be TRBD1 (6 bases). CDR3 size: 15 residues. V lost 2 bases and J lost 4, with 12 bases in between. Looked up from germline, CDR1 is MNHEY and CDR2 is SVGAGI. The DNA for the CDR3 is TGTGCCAGCAGTTACACTCAGGGGTCGTACAATGAGCAGTTCTTC. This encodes CASSYTQGSYNEQFF.

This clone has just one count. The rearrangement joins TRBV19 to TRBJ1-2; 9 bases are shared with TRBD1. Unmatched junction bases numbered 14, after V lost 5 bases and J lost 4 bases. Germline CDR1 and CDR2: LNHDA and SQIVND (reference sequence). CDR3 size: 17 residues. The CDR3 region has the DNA TGTGCCAGTAGTTCCGGGACAGGGTGGCCCTTAGCCTATGGCTACACCTTC. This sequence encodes CASSSGTGWPLAYGYTF. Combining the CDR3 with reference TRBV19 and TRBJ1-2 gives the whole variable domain DGGITQSPKYLFRKEGQNVTLSCEQNLNHDAMYWYRQDPGQGLRLIYYSQIVNDFQKGDIAEGYSVSREKKESFPLTVTSAQKNPTAFYLCASSSGTGWPLAYGYTFGSGTRLTVV.

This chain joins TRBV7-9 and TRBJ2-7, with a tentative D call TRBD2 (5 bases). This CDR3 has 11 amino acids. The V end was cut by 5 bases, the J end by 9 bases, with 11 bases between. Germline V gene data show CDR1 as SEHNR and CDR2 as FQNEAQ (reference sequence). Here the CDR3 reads CASSLGKWQYF. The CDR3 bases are TGTGCCAGCAGCCTCGGGAAATGGCAGTACTTC.

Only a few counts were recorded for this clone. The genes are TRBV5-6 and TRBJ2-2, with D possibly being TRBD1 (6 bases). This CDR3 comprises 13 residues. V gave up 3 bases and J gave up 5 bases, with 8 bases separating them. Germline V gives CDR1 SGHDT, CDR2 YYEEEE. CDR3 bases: TGTGCCAGCAGCTACAGGGAAACCGGGGAGCTGTTTTTT. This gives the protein CASSYRETGELFF.

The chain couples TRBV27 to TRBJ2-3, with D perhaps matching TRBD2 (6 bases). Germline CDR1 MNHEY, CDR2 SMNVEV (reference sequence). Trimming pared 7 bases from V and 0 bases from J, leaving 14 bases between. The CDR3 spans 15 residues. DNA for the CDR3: TGTGCCAGCACCCTTAGCGGTGCTAGCACAGATACGCAGTATTTT. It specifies CASTLSGASTDTQYF.

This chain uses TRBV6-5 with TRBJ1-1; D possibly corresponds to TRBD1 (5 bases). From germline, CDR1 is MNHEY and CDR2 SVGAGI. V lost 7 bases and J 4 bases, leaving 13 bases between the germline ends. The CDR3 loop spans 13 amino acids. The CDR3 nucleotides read TGTGCCAGCAACGGACCCCAGGGCACTGAAGCTTTCTTT. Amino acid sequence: CASNGPQGTEAFF.

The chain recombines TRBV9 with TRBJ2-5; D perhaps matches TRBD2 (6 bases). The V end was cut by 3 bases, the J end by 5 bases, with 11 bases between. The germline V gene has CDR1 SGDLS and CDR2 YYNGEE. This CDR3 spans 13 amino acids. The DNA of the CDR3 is TGTGCCAGCAGCGCGTGGGGGGAGGAGACCCAGTACTTC. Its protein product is CASSAWGEETQYF.

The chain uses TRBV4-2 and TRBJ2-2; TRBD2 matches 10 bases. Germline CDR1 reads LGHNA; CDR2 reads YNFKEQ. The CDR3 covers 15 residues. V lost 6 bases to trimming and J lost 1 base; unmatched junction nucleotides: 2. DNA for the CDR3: TGTGCCAGCAGTCTAGCGGGGGAGAACACCGGGGAGCTGTTTTTT. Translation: CASSLAGENTGELFF.

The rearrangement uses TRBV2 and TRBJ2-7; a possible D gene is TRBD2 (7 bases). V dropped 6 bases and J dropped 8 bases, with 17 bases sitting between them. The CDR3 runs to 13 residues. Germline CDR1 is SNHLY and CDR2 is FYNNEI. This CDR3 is CASRGEQGLKQYF. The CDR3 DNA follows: TGTGCCAGCAGGGGGGAACAGGGACTAAAGCAGTACTTC.

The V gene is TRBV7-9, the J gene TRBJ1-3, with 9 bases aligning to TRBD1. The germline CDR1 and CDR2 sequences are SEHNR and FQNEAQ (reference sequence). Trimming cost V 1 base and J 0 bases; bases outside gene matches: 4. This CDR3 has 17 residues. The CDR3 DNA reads TGTGCCAGCAGCTTAGGGACAGGGGCGTACTCTGGAAACACCATATATTTT. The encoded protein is CASSLGTGAYSGNTIYF.

The DNA for the CDR3 is TGTGCCAGCAGCTTACCGACAGGAGACACGGGACTAGCGTTCGATGAGCAGTTCTTC. It codes for CASSLPTGDTGLAFDEQFF. This chain joins TRBV7-9 and TRBJ2-1; TRBD2 matches at 10 bases. V dropped 2 bases and J dropped 8; count of bases not matched to a gene: 18. The CDR3 has 19 amino acids. Germline CDR1 SEHNR, CDR2 FQNEAQ (reference sequence).

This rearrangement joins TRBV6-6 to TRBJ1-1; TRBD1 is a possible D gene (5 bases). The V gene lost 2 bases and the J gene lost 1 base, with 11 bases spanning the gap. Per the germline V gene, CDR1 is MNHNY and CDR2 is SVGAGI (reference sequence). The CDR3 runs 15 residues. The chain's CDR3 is CASSYTGGKNTEAFF. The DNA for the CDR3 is TGTGCCAGCAGTTACACGGGGGGAAAGAACACTGAAGCTTTCTTT.

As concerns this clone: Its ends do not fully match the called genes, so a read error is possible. The CDR3 sequence: CASSLVLVGDRGHPNAEAFF. In DNA, the CDR3 is TGCGCCAGCAGCTTGGTCCTGGTCGGGGACAGGGGGCACCCGAACGCTGAAGCTTTCTTT. This chain joins TRBV5-1 and TRBJ1-1; the match to TRBD1 covers 12 bases. The CDR3 has 20 residues. Germline V gives CDR1 SGHRS, CDR2 YFSETQ.

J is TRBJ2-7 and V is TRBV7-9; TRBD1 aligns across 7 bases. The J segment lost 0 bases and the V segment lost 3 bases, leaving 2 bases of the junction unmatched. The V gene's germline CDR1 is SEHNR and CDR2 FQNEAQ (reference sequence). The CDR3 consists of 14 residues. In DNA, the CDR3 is TGTGCCAGCAGCTTTAGACAGGGCTCCTACGAGCAGTACTTC. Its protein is CASSFRQGSYEQYF.

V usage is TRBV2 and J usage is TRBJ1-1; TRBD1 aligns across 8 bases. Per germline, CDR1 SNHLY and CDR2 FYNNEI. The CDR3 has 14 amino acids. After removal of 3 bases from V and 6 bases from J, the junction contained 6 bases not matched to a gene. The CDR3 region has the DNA TGTGCCAGCAGTGAGTACAGGGGGTCCGCTGAAGCTTTCTTT. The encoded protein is CASSEYRGSAEAFF.

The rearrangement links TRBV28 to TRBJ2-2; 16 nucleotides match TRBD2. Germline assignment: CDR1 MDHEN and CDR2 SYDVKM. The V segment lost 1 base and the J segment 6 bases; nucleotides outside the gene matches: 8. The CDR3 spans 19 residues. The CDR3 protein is CASSLSPGLAGGAAGELFF. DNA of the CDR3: TGTGCCAGCAGTTTATCCCCGGGACTAGCGGGGGGGGCGGCCGGGGAGCTGTTTTTT.

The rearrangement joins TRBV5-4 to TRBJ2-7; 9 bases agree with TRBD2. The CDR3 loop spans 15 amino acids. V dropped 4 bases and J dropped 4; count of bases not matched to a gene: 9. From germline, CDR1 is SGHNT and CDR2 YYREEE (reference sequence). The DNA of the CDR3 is TGTGCCAGCAGCCCGCGGGGGGGTCGACTATACGAGCAGTACTTC. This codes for CASSPRGGRLYEQYF.

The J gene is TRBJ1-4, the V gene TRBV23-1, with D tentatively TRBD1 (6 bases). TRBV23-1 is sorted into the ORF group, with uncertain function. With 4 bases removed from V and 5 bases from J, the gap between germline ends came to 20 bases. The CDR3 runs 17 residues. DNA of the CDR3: TGCGCCAGCAGTCGATCTACAAGGGGGGGGCGGAATGAAAAACTGTTTTTT. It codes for CASSRSTRGGRNEKLFF.

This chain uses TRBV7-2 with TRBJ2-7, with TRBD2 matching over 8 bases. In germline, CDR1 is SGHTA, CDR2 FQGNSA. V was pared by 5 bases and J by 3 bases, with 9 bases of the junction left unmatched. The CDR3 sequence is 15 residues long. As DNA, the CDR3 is TGTGCCAGCAGCACGCACTCGGGACTAGACTACGAGCAGTACTTC. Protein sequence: CASSTHSGLDYEQYF. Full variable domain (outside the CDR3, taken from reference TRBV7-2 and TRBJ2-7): GAGVSQSPSNKVTEKGKDVELRCDPISGHTALYWYRQSLGQGLEFLIYFQGNSAPDKSGLPSDRFSAERTGGSVSTLTIQRTQQEDSAVYLCASSTHSGLDYEQYFGPGTRLTVT.